The sequence of this T cell receptor (beta chain) was determined in a study of blood T cell repertoires in COVID-19 (dated by TCRdb to the early 2020s). Regarding the complete study: Collaborator samples came from the United States, Italy and Spain and covered acute and convalescent phases of COVID-19. The prospective study material was composed of cDNA or gDNA derived from T cells, B-cell-depleted T cells, or PBMCs. Subjects who had been exposed to COVID-19, were actively infected with it, or had recovered from it provided the deeply sampled blood TCRbeta repertoires that made up the dataset. A freely available public database, intended as a resource for researchers studying the immune response to SARS-CoV-2, is where the repertoires were released. Samples were obtained from the ongoing ImmuneRACE study (first 160 participants) and from some 1,300 subjects provided by 6 global collaborators. Sample metadata almost always included a de-identified subject ID, COVID-19 status, age in years and sex. Where available, HLA class I and class II types were taken from metadata supplied by the sample provider and were not determined by assay-based typing. Broader findings and caveats from the paper: The amount of clinical and demographic metadata varied by source and participant and was provided uncurated.

Whole blood was collected in K2EDTA tubes by collaborating institutions according to the institutions' own protocols. For TCRbeta analysis, collaborators shipped samples as frozen whole blood, isolated PBMCs, or DNA extracted from either of those sample types. The immunoSEQ Assay, a bias-controlled multiplex PCR, was used to amplify TCRbeta CDR3 regions from genomic DNA. In the source study's methods: Within the assay, amplification of reference gene primers was used to estimate how many nucleated cells each sample contained. To quantify the absolute abundance of each unique TCRbeta CDR3 rearrangement, sequence reads were collapsed and filtered. For each sample, productive Simpson clonality was calculated as the square root of Simpson's diversity index across productive rearrangements. TCRdb obtained this table from immuneACCESS and retained in-frame rearrangements with V and J assigned. These tables miss some clones; where compared with another copy, unresolved V genes account for less than half of the shortfall, and the remainder is unexplained. Clone size and V and J calls were adopted from that table, with D and trimming inferred from the DNA. For this sample the table gives 60,000 to 85,000 clones, of which roughly nine tenths were detected only once. The ten largest clones take up around 4.4% of the sample.

V is trimmed back by 2 bases and J by 0 bases, and the junction contains 1 base that no gene match accounts for. Including the terminal cysteine and phenylalanine, the CDR3 comprises 15 residues. CDR3 DNA only is kept here, 45 bases in frame from base 1. The germline V gene specifies SGHRS as CDR1 and YFSETQ as CDR2. As regards this clone: The antigen this receptor binds is unknown. Base quality data are lacking; no much larger clone is found one base away.

Source material: peripheral blood. This chain joins TRBV5-1 to TRBJ2-2; TRBD1 matches 7 bases in the middle. The sequence derives from a man aged 45-65 years with active COVID-19. The nucleotide sequence reads TGCGCCAGCAGCTTTGGGACAGCGAACACCGGGGAGCTGTTTTTT. The encoded protein is CASSFGTANTGELFF.